This TCR beta chain was captured in a study of T cells in Graves' hyperthyroidism and ophthalmopathy. Study context: Before any treatment, at initial diagnosis, peripheral blood was collected. Study-wide results and limits: The model's output predicted ophthalmopathy at a median of 6.5 months prior to onset.

The patients, who ranged from 18 to 65 in age, presented with newly diagnosed hyperthyroidism lasting under 2 months. This clonotype was found many times. Its target is unknown. RNA transcripts served as the template for amplifying TCR beta CDR3 regions. The study used the HTBI primer set for a first-round RT-PCR of the TCR CDR3. From the multiplex PCR reads, TCRdb called clonotypes with MiXCR, one entry per CDR3 protein. The sample lists hundreds of thousands of distinct CDR3 sequences, roughly 13% seen once, with less than 6% in the top ten. Trimming took 6 bases from V and 6 from J; bases not matched to a gene: 4. Germline V gives CDR1 SNHLY, CDR2 FYNNEI. This CDR3 has 13 residues.

The TCR was taken from a woman under 40 with Graves' hyperthyroidism that later progressed to Graves' ophthalmopathy. The V call is TRBV2, the J call TRBJ2-2; 7 positions agree with TRBD2. Sequenced material: blood. CDR3 sequence: CASSRTRSGELFF. DNA of the CDR3: TGTGCCAGCAGCCGGACTAGATCCGGGGAGCTGTTTTTT. The entire variable domain, with the rest obtained from reference TRBV2 and TRBJ2-2, is as follows: EPEVTQTPSHQVTQMGQEVILRCVPISNHLYFYWYRQILGQKVEFLVSFYNNEISEKSEIFDDQFSVERPDGSNFTLKIRSTKLEDSAMYFCASSRTRSGELFFGEGSRLTVL.